The following is a TCR beta chain sequence with its context. The source of the sample is a study of blood T cell repertoires in COVID-19. About the study: Samples representing acute and convalescent COVID-19 were sourced from the United States, Italy and Spain. PBMCs, B-cell-depleted T cells, or T cells provided the cDNA or gDNA that made up the material.

As processed by the authors: Estimates of nucleated cell counts were drawn from the amplification of reference gene primers. Sequenced by immunoSEQ multiplex PCR; TCRdb stores in-frame clones only, minus some. V and J calls plus clone size are reproduced from that table; the DNA served to infer D and trimming. The sample includes fewer than 350,000 clones, around four fifths of them seen just once. This clonotype was obtained from a woman between 45 and 60 years old with active or convalescent COVID-19. Sample: peripheral blood.

The DNA for the CDR3 is TGTGCCAGCAGCTTAGCTAGAGAGACCTACGAGCAGTACTTC. Amino acids: CASSLARETYEQYF. The chain employs TRBV7-2 and TRBJ2-7; D uncertain. The V end was cut by 0 bases, the J end by 2 bases, with 8 bases between. Germline V CDR1 and CDR2: SGHTA, FQGNSA. CDR3 length: 14 amino acids.